This T cell receptor beta chain was identified in a study of T cell responses to AZD1222 COVID-19 vaccine. The data were produced by immunoSEQ multiplex PCR, yet TCRdb's version contains in-frame clones alone and is incomplete. The top ten hold 5% of the sample, which has some 150,000 clones, 92% seen once. The V and J ends lost 3 bases and 4 bases respectively, with 15 bases between them. Looked up from germline, CDR1 is DFQATT and CDR2 is SNEGSKA (reference sequence). This CDR3 region has 14 residues. The receptor comes from an adult in good health. This chain joins TRBV20-1 and TRBJ1-1; D possibly corresponds to TRBD1 (5 bases). Sequencing was performed on peripheral blood, taken on day 0 of AZD1222 vaccination. The CDR3 spells CSASKGRVGTEAFF. DNA for the CDR3: TGCAGTGCTAGTAAGGGGAGGGTCGGCACTGAAGCTTTCTTT.